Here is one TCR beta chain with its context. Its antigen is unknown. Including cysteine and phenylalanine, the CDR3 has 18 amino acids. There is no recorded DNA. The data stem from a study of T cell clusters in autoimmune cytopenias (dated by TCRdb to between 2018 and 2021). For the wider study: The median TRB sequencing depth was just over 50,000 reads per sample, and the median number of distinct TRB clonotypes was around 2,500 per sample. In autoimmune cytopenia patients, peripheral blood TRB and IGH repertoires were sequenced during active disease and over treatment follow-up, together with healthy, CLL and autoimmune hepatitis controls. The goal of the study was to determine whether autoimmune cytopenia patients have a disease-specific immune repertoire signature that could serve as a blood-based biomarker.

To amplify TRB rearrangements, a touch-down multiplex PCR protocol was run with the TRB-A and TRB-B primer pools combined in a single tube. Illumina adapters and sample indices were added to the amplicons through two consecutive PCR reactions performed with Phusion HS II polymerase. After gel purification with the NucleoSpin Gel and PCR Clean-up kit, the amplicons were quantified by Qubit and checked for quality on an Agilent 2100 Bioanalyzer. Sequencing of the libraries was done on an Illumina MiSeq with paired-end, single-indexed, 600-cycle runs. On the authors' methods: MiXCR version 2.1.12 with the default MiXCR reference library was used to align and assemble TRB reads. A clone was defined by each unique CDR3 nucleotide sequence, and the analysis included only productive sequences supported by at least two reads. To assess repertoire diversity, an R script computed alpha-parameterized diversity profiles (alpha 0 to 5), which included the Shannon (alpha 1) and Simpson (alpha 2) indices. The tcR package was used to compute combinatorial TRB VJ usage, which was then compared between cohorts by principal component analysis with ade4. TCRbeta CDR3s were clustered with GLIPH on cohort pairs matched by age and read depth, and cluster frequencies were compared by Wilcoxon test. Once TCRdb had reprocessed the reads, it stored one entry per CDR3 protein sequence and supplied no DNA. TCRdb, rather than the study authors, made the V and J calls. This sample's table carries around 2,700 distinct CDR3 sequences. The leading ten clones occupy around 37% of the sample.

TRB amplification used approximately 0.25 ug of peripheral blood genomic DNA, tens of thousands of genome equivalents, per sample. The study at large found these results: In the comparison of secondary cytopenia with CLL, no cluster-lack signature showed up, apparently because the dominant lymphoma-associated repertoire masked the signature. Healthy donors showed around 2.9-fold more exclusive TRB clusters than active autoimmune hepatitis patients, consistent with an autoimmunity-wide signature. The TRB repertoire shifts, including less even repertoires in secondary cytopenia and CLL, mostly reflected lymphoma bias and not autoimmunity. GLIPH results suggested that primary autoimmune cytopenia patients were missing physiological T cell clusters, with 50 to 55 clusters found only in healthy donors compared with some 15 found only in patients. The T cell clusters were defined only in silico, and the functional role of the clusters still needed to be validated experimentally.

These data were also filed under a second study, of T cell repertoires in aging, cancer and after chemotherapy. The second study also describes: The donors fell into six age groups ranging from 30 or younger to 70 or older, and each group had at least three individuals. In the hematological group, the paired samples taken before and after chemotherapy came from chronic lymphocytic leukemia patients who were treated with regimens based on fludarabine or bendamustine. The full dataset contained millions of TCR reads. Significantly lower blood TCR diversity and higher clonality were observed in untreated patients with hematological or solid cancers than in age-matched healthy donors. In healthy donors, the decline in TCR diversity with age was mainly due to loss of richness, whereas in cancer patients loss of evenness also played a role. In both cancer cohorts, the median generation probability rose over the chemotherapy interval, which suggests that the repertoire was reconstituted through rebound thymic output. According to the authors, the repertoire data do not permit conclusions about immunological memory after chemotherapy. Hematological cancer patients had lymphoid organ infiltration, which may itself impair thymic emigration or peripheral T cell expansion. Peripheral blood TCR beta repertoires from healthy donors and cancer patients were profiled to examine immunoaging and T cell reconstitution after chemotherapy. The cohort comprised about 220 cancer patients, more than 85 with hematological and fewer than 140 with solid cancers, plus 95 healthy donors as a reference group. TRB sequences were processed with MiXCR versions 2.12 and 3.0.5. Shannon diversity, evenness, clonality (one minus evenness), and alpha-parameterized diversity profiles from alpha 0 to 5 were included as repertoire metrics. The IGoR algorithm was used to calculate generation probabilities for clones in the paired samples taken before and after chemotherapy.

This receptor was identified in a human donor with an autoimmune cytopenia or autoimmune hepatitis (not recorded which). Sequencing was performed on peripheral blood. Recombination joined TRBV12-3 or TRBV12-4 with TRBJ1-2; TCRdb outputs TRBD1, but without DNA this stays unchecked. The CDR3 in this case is CASSVGQALTDANYGYTF.